A single T cell receptor (beta chain) is shown here with its context. As handled by the study authors: Estimated nucleated cell counts came from reference gene primer amplification. TCRdb's table, derived via immunoSEQ multiplex PCR, lists solely in-frame clones and lacks some. That table supplies the V and J calls and clone size; D and trimming were determined from the DNA. The sample lists 150,000 to 200,000 clones, more than 85% occurring once. The data stem from a study of blood T cell repertoires in COVID-19. About the research overall: The study drew acute and convalescent COVID-19 samples from the United States, Italy and Spain. PBMCs, B-cell-depleted T cells, or T cells provided the cDNA or gDNA that made up the material.

The CDR3 totals 14 residues. Germline-derived CDR1 and CDR2 are SGHVS and FNYEAQ. Between the trimmed V and J ends, which lost 3 bases and 1 base, there was a span of 9 bases. This receptor was obtained from a man aged 70-80 years with active or convalescent COVID-19. Input material: peripheral blood. The chain uses TRBV7-6 and TRBJ1-1; D not certain. CDR3 coding DNA: TGTGCCAGCAGCTTGTTACCGGGGAACACTGAAGCTTTCTTT. It yields the protein CASSLLPGNTEAFF.